This TCR beta chain derives from a study of cytomegalovirus exposure and HLA in healthy donors. The PCR was carried out with 60 Vbeta primers and 13 Jbeta primers. Produced via immunoSEQ multiplex PCR; TCRdb's table is partial and in-frame only. The data show 200,000 to 250,000 clones, approximately 79% seen once. About this clone: Its antigen is currently unknown.

V was cut by 5 bases and J by 0 bases, with 13 bases left in between. CDR1 SGDLS and CDR2 YYNGEE come from the germline V gene. The CDR3 sequence is 15 residues long. The study's findings and limits: Certain indistinguishable V segments, among them TRBV6-2 and TRBV6-3, were excluded. Sequencing had likely introduced a cluster of highly shared sequence variants as an artifact.

The TCR comes from a girl aged 2 to 9 in good health and CMV-seronegative. J is TRBJ2-3 and V is TRBV9; D may be TRBD1 (7 bases). The sequenced sample was PBMCs. In DNA form, the CDR3 reads TGTGCCAGCAGTTGGGCAGGGGGGAGCACAGATACGCAGTATTTT. Its protein product is CASSWAGGSTDTQYF. Drawing the rest from reference TRBV9 and TRBJ2-3, the complete variable domain is DSGVTQTPKHLITATGQRVTLRCSPRSGDLSVYWYQQSLDQGLQFLIQYYNGEERAKGNILERFSAQQFPDLHSELNLSSLELGDSALYFCASSWAGGSTDTQYFGPGTRLTVL.